The clone carrying this T cell receptor (beta chain) was seen more than once but under ten times. Antigen specificity is unknown. CDR3 length: 17 amino acids. The V gene lost 6 bases and the J gene lost 9 bases, with 24 bases spanning the gap. This specimen belongs to a study of T cells in Graves' hyperthyroidism and ophthalmopathy. Study-wide context: Once the initial diagnosis was made, peripheral blood was obtained before any treatment.

Findings of the study overall: Clonotypes that were expanded in thyroid above 0.001 mostly appeared in blood too. Ophthalmopathy was predicted by the model a median of approximately six months ahead of onset.

Exclusions: uncontrolled infection, other autoimmune disease, pregnancy, lactation. The TCR beta CDR3 regions underwent amplification using RNA transcripts as the source. The primer set for the first-round RT-PCR of the TCR CDR3 was HTBI. TCRdb called the multiplex PCR reads again in MiXCR, with one record for every CDR3 protein. In the table there are a few hundred thousand distinct CDR3 sequences, approximately 15% of which are singletons. The V gene is TRBV12-3 or TRBV12-4, the J gene TRBJ1-6, with no clear D. The sequencing sample was made of blood. This TCR was sampled from a woman between 55 and 75 years old with Graves' ophthalmopathy. DNA of the CDR3: TGTGCCAGCAGCCAAGATCTGAACCCCGAGAGAAGTTCACCCCTCCACTTT. The encoded protein is CASSQDLNPERSSPLHF.